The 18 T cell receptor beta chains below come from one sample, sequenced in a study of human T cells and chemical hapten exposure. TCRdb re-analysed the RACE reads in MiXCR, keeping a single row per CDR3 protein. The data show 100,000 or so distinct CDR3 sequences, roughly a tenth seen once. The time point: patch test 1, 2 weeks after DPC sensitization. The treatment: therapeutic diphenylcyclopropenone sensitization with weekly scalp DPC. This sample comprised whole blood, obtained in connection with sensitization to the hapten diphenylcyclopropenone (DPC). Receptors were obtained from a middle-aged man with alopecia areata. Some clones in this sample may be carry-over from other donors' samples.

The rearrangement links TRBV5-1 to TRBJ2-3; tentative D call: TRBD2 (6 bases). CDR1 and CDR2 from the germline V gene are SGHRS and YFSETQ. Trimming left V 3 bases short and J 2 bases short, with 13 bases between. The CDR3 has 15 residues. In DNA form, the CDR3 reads TGCGCCAGCAGCTCCTTTAGCGGTCCCACAGATACGCAGTATTTT. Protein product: CASSSFSGPTDTQYF.

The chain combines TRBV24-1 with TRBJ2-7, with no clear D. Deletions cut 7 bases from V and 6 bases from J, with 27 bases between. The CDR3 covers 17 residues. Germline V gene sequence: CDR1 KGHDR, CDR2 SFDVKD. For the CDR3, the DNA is TGTGCCACCAGGGAAAACAGTGCTCCTGAGACGGGCGGCGAGCAGTACGTC. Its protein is CATRENSAPETGGEQYV.

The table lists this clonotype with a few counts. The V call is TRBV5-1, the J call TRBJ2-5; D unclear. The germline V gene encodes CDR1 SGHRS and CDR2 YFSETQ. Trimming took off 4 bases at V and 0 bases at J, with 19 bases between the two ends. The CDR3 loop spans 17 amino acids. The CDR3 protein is CASSLSRGMNHQETQYF. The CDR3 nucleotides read TGCGCCAGCAGCCTCTCGCGAGGCATGAATCACCAAGAGACCCAGTACTTC.

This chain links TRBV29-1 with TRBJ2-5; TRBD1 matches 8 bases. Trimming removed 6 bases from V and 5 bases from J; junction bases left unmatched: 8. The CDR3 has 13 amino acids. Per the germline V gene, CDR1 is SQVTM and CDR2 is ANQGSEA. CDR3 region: CSVNGQGAETQYF. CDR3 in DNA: TGCAGCGTCAACGGACAGGGAGCGGAGACCCAGTACTTC. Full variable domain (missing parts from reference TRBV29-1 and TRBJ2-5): SAVISQKPSRDICQRGTSLTIQCQVDSQVTMMFWYRQQPGQSLTLIATANQGSEATYESGFVIDKFPISRPNLTFSTLTVSNMSPEDSSIYLCSVNGQGAETQYFGPGTRLLVL.

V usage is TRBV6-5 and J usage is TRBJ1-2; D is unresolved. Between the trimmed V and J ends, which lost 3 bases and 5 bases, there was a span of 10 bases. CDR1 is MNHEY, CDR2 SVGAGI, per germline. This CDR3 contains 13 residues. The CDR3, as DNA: TGTGCCAGCAGTTATGGGGTCGGTTATGGCTACACCTTC. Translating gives CASSYGVGYGYTF.

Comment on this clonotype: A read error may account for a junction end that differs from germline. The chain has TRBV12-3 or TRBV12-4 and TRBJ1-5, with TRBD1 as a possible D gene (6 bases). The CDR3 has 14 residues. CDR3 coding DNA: TGTGTCAGCAGGACGACAGGAGGCAATCAGCCCCAGCATTTT. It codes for CVSRTTGGNQPQHF.

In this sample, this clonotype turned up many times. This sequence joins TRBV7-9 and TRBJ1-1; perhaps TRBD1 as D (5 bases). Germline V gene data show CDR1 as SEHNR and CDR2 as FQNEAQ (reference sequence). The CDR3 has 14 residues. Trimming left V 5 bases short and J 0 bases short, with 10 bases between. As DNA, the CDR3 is TGTGCCAGCAGCGTAACAGGAATGAACACTGAAGCTTTCTTT. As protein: CASSVTGMNTEAFF.

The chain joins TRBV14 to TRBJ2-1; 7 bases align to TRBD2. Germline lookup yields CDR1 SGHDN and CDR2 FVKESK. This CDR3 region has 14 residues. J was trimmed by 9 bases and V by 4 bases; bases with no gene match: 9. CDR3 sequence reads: CASSLGTNQGEQFF. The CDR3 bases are TGTGCCAGCAGCCTTGGGACTAATCAGGGTGAGCAGTTCTTC.

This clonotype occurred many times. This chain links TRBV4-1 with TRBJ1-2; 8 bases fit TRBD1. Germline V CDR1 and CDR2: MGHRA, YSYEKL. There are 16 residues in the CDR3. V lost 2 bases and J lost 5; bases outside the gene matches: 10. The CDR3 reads CASSQQSQGAMYGYTF. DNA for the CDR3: TGCGCCAGCAGCCAACAATCCCAGGGGGCAATGTATGGCTACACCTTC.

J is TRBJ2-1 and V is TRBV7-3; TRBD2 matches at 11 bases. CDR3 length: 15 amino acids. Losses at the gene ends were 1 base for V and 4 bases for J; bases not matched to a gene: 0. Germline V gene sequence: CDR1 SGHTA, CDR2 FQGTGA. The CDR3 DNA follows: TGTGCCAGCAGCTTAAGACTAGCGGGGTACAATGAGCAGTTCTTC. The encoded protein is CASSLRLAGYNEQFF.

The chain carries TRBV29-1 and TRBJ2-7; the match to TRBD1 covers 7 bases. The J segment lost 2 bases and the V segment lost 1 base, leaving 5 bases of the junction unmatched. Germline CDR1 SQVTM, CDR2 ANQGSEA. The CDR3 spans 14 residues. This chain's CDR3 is CSVEGQGGAYEQYF. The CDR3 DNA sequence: TGCAGCGTTGAAGGACAGGGCGGTGCCTACGAGCAGTACTTC.

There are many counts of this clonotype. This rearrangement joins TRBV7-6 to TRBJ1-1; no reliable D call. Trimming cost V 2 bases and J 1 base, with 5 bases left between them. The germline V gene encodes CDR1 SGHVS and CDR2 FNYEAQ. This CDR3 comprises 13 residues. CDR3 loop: CASSLKANTEAFF. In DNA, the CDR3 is TGTGCCAGCAGCTTAAAAGCGAACACTGAAGCTTTCTTT.

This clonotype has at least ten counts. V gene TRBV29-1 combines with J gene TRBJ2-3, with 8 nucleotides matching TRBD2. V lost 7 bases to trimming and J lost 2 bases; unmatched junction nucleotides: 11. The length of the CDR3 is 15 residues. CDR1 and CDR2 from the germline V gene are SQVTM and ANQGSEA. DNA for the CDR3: TGCAGCGCCGGCGAGACTAGCGTCTCCACAGATACGCAGTATTTT. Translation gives CSAGETSVSTDTQYF.

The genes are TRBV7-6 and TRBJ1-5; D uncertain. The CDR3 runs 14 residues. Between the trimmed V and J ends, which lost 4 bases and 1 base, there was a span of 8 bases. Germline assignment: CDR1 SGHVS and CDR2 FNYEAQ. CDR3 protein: CASSSSPSNQPQHF. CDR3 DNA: TGTGCCAGCAGCTCAAGTCCCAGCAATCAGCCCCAGCATTTT.

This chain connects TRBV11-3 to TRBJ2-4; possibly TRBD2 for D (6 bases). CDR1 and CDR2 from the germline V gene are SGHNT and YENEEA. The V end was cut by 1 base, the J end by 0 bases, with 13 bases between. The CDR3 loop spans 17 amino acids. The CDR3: CASSLVVAGLAKNIQYF. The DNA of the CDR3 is TGTGCCAGCAGCTTAGTTGTTGCGGGACTAGCCAAAAACATTCAGTACTTC.

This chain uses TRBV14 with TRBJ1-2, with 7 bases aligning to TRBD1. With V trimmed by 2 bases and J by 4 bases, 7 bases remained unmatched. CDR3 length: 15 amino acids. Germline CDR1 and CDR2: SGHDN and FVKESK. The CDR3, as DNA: TGTGCCAGCAGCCAATACTCCGGGACAGCCTATGGCTACACCTTC. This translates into CASSQYSGTAYGYTF.

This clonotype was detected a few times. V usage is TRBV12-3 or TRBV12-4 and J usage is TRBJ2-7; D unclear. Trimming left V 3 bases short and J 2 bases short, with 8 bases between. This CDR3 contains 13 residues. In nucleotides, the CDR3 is TGTGCCAGCAGTTTTGGCAACACCTACGAGCAGTACTTC. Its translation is CASSFGNTYEQYF.

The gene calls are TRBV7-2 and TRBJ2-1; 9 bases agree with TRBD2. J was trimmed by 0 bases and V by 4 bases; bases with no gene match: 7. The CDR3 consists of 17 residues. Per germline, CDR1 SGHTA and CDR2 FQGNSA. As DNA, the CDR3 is TGTGCCAGCAGCTCACTAGGTAGCGGGAGCTCCTACAATGAGCAGTTCTTC. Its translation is CASSSLGSGSSYNEQFF.